The 24 T cell receptor beta chains in this list originate from one sample, sequenced in a study of T cell repertoires in cytomegalovirus infection. MiXCR, run by TCRdb on the reads, gives a single entry per CDR3 protein. The sample consists of nearly 450,000 distinct CDR3 sequences, approximately 30% of them appearing once. Sequenced: PBMCs. Receptors originate from a human donor in good health (CMV status not recorded). Some clones in this sample may be carry-over from other donors' samples.

This clonotype was seen at least ten times. This chain's CDR3 is CASSSSTSGDPQETQYF. The CDR3 coding sequence is TGTGCCAGCAGTTCCTCGACTAGCGGGGATCCGCAAGAGACCCAGTACTTC. The rearrangement links TRBV6-6 to TRBJ2-5; 11 positions match TRBD2. CDR1 and CDR2 (germline): MNHNY, SVGAGI (reference sequence). The CDR3 length is 17 residues. Trimming took 4 bases from V and 2 from J; bases not matched to a gene: 9.

The chain links TRBV20-1 to TRBJ2-1; TRBD2 matches 12 bases. The CDR3 totals 16 residues. Germline CDR1 is DFQATT and CDR2 is SNEGSKA (reference sequence). Trimming took 4 bases from V and 0 from J; bases not matched to a gene: 4. For the CDR3, the DNA is TGCAGTGCTACCGAACTAGCGGGGGGCTCCTACAATGAGCAGTTCTTC. As protein: CSATELAGGSYNEQFF.

With regard to this clonotype: It may be a read error: a sequence one base away is much more abundant. The chain recombines TRBV7-8 with TRBJ2-7, with 11 nucleotides matching TRBD2. The CDR3 consists of 19 residues. Germline V gene sequence: CDR1 SGHVS, CDR2 FQNEAQ. CDR3 in amino acids: CTSSLAPEVGTSGLYEQYF. CDR3 bases: TGTACCAGCAGCTTAGCACCTGAAGTTGGGACTAGCGGCCTCTACGAGCAGTACTTC. The full variable domain, rest sourced from reference TRBV7-8 and TRBJ2-7, is GAGVSQSPRYKVAKRGQDVALRCDPISGHVSLFWYQQALGQGPEFLTYFQNEAQLDKSGLPSDRFFAERPEGSVSTLKIQRTQQEDSAVYLCTSSLAPEVGTSGLYEQYFGPGTRLTVT.

The chain links TRBV18 to TRBJ2-5; 7 bases match TRBD2. Looked up from germline, CDR1 is KGHSH and CDR2 is LQKENI. V lost 3 bases, J lost 5 bases, and 6 bases stayed unmatched. The CDR3 runs to 14 residues. The CDR3 nucleotides read TGTGCCAGCTCACCGACGGGGGGTTCTGAGACCCAGTACTTC. It is translated as CASSPTGGSETQYF.

The chain recombines TRBV7-6 with TRBJ1-2; 10 nucleotides line up with TRBD1. In germline, CDR1 is SGHVS, CDR2 FNYEAQ. The V gene end was trimmed by 5 bases and the J gene end by 8 bases; junction bases not matched to a gene: 8. The CDR3 is 14 residues long. The CDR3 region has the DNA TGTGCCAGCAGCCCGCCGGGACAGGGGACCGGCTACACCTTC. Translated: CASSPPGQGTGYTF. The whole variable domain, filled in from reference TRBV7-6 and TRBJ1-2, reads GAGVSQSPRYKVTKRGQDVALRCDPISGHVSLYWYRQALGQGPEFLTYFNYEAQQDKSGLPNDRFSAERPEGSISTLTIQRTEQRDSAMYRCASSPPGQGTGYTFGSGTRLTVV.

Points on this clonotype: Compared with germline, one end of the junction differs, possibly owing to a read error. This rearrangement joins TRBV4-1 to TRBJ2-5; D is perhaps TRBD1 (6 bases). The CDR3 extends over 15 amino acids. Germline CDR1 is MGHRA and CDR2 is YSYEKL. The CDR3 reads CASRQVDSIQETQSF. CDR3 coding DNA: TGCGCCAGCCGCCAAGTGGACAGCATCCAAGAGACCCAGTCCTTC.

This clonotype has a count of ten or more. The V call is TRBV6-6, the J call TRBJ2-7, with 8 nucleotides matching TRBD2. The CDR3 is 13 residues long. Looked up from germline, CDR1 is MNHNY and CDR2 is SVGAGI (reference sequence). V shed 5 bases and J 5 bases; nucleotides not matched to a gene: 5. CDR3 nucleotide sequence: TGTGCCAGCAGTCGAGCCGGGGGGGACGAGCAGTACTTC. It yields the protein CASSRAGGDEQYF.

This chain joins TRBV7-2 and TRBJ1-2; D is perhaps TRBD1 (6 bases). CDR1 and CDR2 from the germline V gene are SGHTA and FQGNSA. CDR3 size: 16 residues. The V end was cut by 5 bases, the J end by 2 bases, with 18 bases between. This CDR3 reads CASSPDRTYLNYGYTF. As DNA, the CDR3 is TGTGCCAGCAGCCCTGACAGGACTTACCTCAACTATGGCTACACCTTC.

This clonotype was seen a handful of times. The chain has TRBV4-3 and TRBJ2-7; TRBD1 agrees at 8 bases. Germline V CDR1 and CDR2: LGHNA, YSLEER. The CDR3 is 16 residues long. Trimming cost V 4 bases and J 4 bases; bases outside gene matches: 12. The CDR3 DNA reads as TGCGCCAGCAGCCTTTGGGCAGGGGGCGAAGGGTACGAGCAGTACTTC. This translates into CASSLWAGGEGYEQYF.

The chain carries TRBV29-1 and TRBJ2-1; perhaps TRBD2 as D (7 bases). Germline assignment: CDR1 SQVTM and CDR2 ANQGSEA. The V and J ends lost 7 bases and 9 bases respectively, with 16 bases between them. This CDR3 has 12 amino acids. The CDR3 is CSGGGGRGEQFF. The CDR3 region has the DNA TGCAGCGGTGGGGGGGGGCGTGGTGAGCAGTTCTTC.

This clonotype came up a few times. The rearrangement uses TRBV4-1 and TRBJ1-2, with D tentatively TRBD1 (5 bases). CDR3 length equals 15 residues. V shed 3 bases and J shed 3 bases, with 14 bases lying between them. The V gene's germline CDR1 is MGHRA and CDR2 YSYEKL. CDR3 residues: CASSHTLGTDYGYTF. CDR3 sequence (DNA): TGCGCCAGCAGCCATACACTCGGGACGGACTATGGCTACACCTTC.

This clonotype was detected ten times or more. The genes are TRBV11-2 and TRBJ1-4; 12 bases match TRBD1. The germline gives CDR1 SGHAT, CDR2 FQNNGV. After removal of 5 bases from V and 6 bases from J, the junction contained 13 bases not matched to a gene. The CDR3 loop spans 18 amino acids. The CDR3 DNA reads as TGTGCCAGCAGCCACCCCGGGGACAGGGGGCGCGGTGATGAAAAACTGTTTTTT. This codes for CASSHPGDRGRGDEKLFF.

This clonotype turned up a few times. V usage is TRBV3-1 and J usage is TRBJ2-3; D is unclear. The germline CDR1 and CDR2 sequences are LGHDT and YNNKEL (reference sequence). V dropped 5 bases and J dropped 6 bases, with 9 bases sitting between them. This CDR3 region has 12 residues. CDR3 residues: CASSASVDTQYF. The CDR3 bases are TGTGCCAGCAGCGCAAGCGTTGATACGCAGTATTTT.

This clonotype was counted ten times or more. V gene TRBV7-2 combines with J gene TRBJ1-4, with TRBD1 matching over 8 bases. V trimming: 5 bases; J trimming: 8 bases; junction bases outside the gene matches: 7. The CDR3 spans 14 residues. Germline V CDR1 and CDR2: SGHTA, FQGNSA. CDR3: CASSPRRGREKLFF. In DNA form, the CDR3 reads TGTGCCAGCAGCCCCCGCAGGGGGCGCGAAAAACTGTTTTTT.

This chain uses TRBV12-3 or TRBV12-4 with TRBJ2-3; tentative D call: TRBD2 (6 bases). CDR3 length: 16 residues. Trimming took off 3 bases at V and 0 bases at J, with 13 bases between the two ends. In DNA form, the CDR3 reads TGTGCCAGCAGTTTTCCGGGGACTTCTAGCACAGATACGCAGTATTTT. It is translated as CASSFPGTSSTDTQYF.

This clonotype was seen ten or more times. This sequence joins TRBV7-7 and TRBJ1-1, with 7 bases that match TRBD1. Germline CDR1 is SSHAT and CDR2 is FNYEAQ (reference sequence). This CDR3 is 16 amino acids long. V gave up 3 bases and J gave up 3 bases; unmatched junction bases: 10. The CDR3 region is CASSFLWGQFYTEAFF. As DNA, the CDR3 is TGTGCCAGCAGCTTTTTGTGGGGACAGTTTTACACTGAAGCTTTCTTT.

As concerns this clonotype: This may come from a read error, since a much larger clone is one base off. This chain connects TRBV7-2 to TRBJ2-1, with 7 bases fitting TRBD1. This CDR3 has 14 amino acids. Germline V lookup: CDR1 SGHTA, CDR2 FQGNSA. The CDR3 loop reads CASSKGASYNEQLF. The CDR3 region has the DNA TGTGCCAGCAGCAAGGGGGCCAGTTACAATGAGCAGTTATTC.

V usage is TRBV7-8 and J usage is TRBJ2-5; 8 bases are shared with TRBD1. CDR1 is SGHVS, CDR2 FQNEAQ, per germline. Germline trimming cut 3 bases from V and 1 base from J; bases unmatched to any gene: 13. CDR3 length: 18 amino acids. CDR3 region: CASSFVAARGPTQETQYF. CDR3 nucleotide sequence: TGTGCCAGCAGCTTTGTTGCCGCCAGGGGGCCTACCCAAGAGACCCAGTACTTC. Full variable domain (outside the CDR3, taken from reference TRBV7-8 and TRBJ2-5): GAGVSQSPRYKVAKRGQDVALRCDPISGHVSLFWYQQALGQGPEFLTYFQNEAQLDKSGLPSDRFFAERPEGSVSTLKIQRTQQEDSAVYLCASSFVAARGPTQETQYFGPGTRLLVL.

On this clonotype: Likely a read error: the CDR3 ends without its conserved phenylalanine or tryptophan. The DNA is left out, because the CDR3 cannot be placed on it with certainty; the CDR3 is given as TCRdb lists it. The chain uses TRBV20-1 and TRBJ2-3; the table calls TRBD1, which could not be checked here. Germline values: CDR1 DFQATT, CDR2 SNEGSKA (reference sequence). Including both end residues, the CDR3 is 15 amino acids long. CDR3 sequence: CSAGHPGQRTDTQCC.

This clonotype was observed a few times. The CDR3 DNA is TGTGCCAGCAGTTACGAGCCCTACAATGAGCAGTTCTTC. Translating gives CASSYEPYNEQFF. The rearrangement uses TRBV6-6 and TRBJ2-1; D is unresolved. The length of the CDR3 is 13 residues. With 2 bases removed from V and 2 bases from J, the gap between germline ends came to 4 bases. Germline V CDR1 and CDR2: MNHNY, SVGAGI (reference sequence).

The V call is TRBV27, the J call TRBJ2-3; 10 bases map to TRBD2. The V and J ends lost 6 bases and 5 bases, in that order; junction bases with no gene match: 8. Germline CDR1 MNHEY, CDR2 SMNVEV (reference sequence). There are 15 residues in the CDR3. CDR3 protein: CASSGGVAGGDTQYF. CDR3 in DNA: TGTGCCAGCAGCGGAGGGGTAGCGGGGGGAGATACGCAGTATTTT.

The chain employs TRBV5-1 and TRBJ2-1; D is undetermined. V lost 7 bases to trimming and J lost 4 bases, with 12 bases between them. This CDR3 spans 13 amino acids. From germline, CDR1 is SGHRS and CDR2 YFSETQ. CDR3 residues: CASSVGPYNEQFF. The CDR3 bases are TGCGCCAGCTCGGTTGGGCCATACAATGAGCAGTTCTTC.

The chain uses TRBV12-3 or TRBV12-4 and TRBJ1-5; D unresolved. This CDR3 is 15 amino acids long. Trimming took off 6 bases at V and 2 bases at J, with 14 bases between the two ends. The CDR3 spells CASRQDVSGNQPQHF. In DNA form, the CDR3 reads TGTGCCAGCAGGCAGGATGTTAGCGGCAATCAGCCCCAGCATTTT.

Notes on this clonotype: The limits of the CDR3 on the DNA are not certain, so only TCRdb's listed CDR3 is given. J is TRBJ2-1 and V is TRBV11-2; the tabulated D call, TRBD1, remains unverified against the DNA. Germline CDR1 reads SGHAT; CDR2 reads FQNNGV. Including both end residues, the CDR3 is 13 amino acids long. The CDR3 spells CASSLNVGQGSFF.